This TCR beta chain originates from a study of blood T cells in healthy people across ages (dated by TCRdb to about 2015). Describing the broader study: In model experiments, template switching captured about one uniquely barcoded TCR beta cDNA molecule for every two T cells. To track age-related changes in TCR beta repertoire diversity, the study relied on deep sequencing normalized with unique cDNA molecular identifiers. Four age groups were formed from the donors: young (average roughly 15 years), middle-aged (less than 40), aged (about 62) and long-lived (around 82). To avoid experimental bias, donors of different ages were spread randomly across the sequencing lanes. Two additional independent replicas of 1 million unique cDNA reads from the same blood draw were analyzed for two donors (one aged 18 to 30 and one aged 80 or older).

The roughly 39 donors, aged 6 to 90 years, were systemically healthy Caucasian individuals from Russia. Each donor gave ten milliliters of peripheral blood, collected into EDTA-treated Vacutainer tubes. Ficoll-Paque density-gradient centrifugation was used to isolate PBMCs, with at least 7 million obtained per sample. Total RNA was extracted from PBMCs with Trizol reagent, with at least 5 micrograms obtained per sample. The percentages of naive CD45RAhigh/CD27high T cells were determined by flow cytometry on a PBMC aliquot from every donor. General study outcomes and caveats: Compared with the aged group, the long-lived group had more naive CD4+ T cells, fewer expanded clones and increased TCR diversity, suggesting age selection. Because donor CMV infection status was unknown, age-related changes in expanded clonotypes were potentially confounded. There was a strong correlation between observed TCR beta diversity and the percentage of naive T cells measured by flow cytometry. As age increased, observed TCR beta diversity per million T cells dropped in a roughly linear way, and a significant reduction was already evident by age around 41. Bulk unsorted PBMC profiling prevented conclusive comparison of naive and antigen-experienced compartments. Total diversity estimates from one million sequenced T cells were considered lower bounds and underestimates.

The protocol used for the library was 5' RACE. The sample was run on an Illumina HiSeq 2500. A second PCR of roughly 7 to 11 cycles was performed with a sample-barcoded 5' primer and a J-beta primer mix. A template-switch 5' adaptor carrying 12 random nucleotides introduced a unique molecular identifier onto each TCR beta cDNA molecule. Each sample yielded at least 2.5 million CDR3-containing paired-end reads. The Mint cDNA synthesis kit, primed by a TRBC-specific oligonucleotide, was used to synthesize first-strand cDNA from all RNA. All cDNA was treated with uracil-DNA glycosylase and then went through a first 18-cycle PCR with the universal primers M1SS and BC2_uni_R. The original methods were these. For normalization, 1 million high-quality reads, each with a distinct molecular identifier, were randomly selected from each sample. Instead of being binned into consensus sequences, reads with shared molecular identifiers were discarded. MiTCR, run with a Q25 quality threshold and the strictest error-elimination algorithm, handled CDR3 identification, clonotype clustering and error correction. Lower-bound total TCR beta diversity was estimated with a nonparametric unseen species model using Euler transformation. TCRdb reworked the public reads: Q25 trimming with fastp, MiXCR clone assembly, productive beta chains retained. When rows share a CDR3 protein, they turn into one entry using the most common DNA and genes. TCRdb's processing, not the authors', yielded these V and J calls. This sample lists 1.5 million to 2 million distinct CDR3 sequences; approximately 30% were detected once. The ten top clones hold 7.7% of the sample.

Sequences DFQATT (CDR1) and SNEGSKA (CDR2) are obtained from the germline V gene (reference sequence). V loses 4 bases at its end and J loses 4 bases; junction bases beyond the gene matches: 7. The CDR3 starts with the cysteine, ends with the phenylalanine, and has 14 residues. The read is trimmed to its CDR3 DNA, 42 bases read in frame from base 1. This clonotype was picked up many times. There is no known antigen for this receptor. Base qualities are not provided; no much larger clone lies one nucleotide away. The clonotype comes from a woman aged 25 to 39 in good health. The chain was built from TRBV20-1 and TRBJ2-7; 10 central nucleotides agree with TRBD2. Sequencing was done on a sample of blood. The CDR3 has the sequence CSATRTSGVYEQYF. The sequence in DNA is TGCAGTGCTACAAGGACTAGCGGAGTTTACGAGCAGTACTTC.